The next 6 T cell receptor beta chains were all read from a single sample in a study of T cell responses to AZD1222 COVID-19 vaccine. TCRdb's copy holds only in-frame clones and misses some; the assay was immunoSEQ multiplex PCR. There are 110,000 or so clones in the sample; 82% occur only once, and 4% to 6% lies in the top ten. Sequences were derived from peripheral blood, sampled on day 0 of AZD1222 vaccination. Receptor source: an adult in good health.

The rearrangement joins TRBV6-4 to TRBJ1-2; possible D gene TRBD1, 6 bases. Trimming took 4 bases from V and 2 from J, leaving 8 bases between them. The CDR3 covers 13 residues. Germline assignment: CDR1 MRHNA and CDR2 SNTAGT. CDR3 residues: CASSVGHNYGYTF. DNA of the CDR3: TGTGCCAGCAGTGTGGGACACAACTATGGCTACACCTTC.

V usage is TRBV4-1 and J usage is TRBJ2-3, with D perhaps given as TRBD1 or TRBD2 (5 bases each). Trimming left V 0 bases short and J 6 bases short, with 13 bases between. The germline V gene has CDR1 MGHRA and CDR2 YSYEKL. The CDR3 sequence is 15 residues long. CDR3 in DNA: TGCGCCAGCAGCCAAGAATTATCCCGGGGCGATACGCAGTATTTT. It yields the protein CASSQELSRGDTQYF.

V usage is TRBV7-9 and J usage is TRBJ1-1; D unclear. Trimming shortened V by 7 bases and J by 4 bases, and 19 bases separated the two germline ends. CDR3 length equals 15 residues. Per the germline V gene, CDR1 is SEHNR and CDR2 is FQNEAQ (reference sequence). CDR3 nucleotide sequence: TGTGCCAGCAAAGGACGGGCGGCTCGGTCCACTGAAGCTTTCTTT. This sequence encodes CASKGRAARSTEAFF.

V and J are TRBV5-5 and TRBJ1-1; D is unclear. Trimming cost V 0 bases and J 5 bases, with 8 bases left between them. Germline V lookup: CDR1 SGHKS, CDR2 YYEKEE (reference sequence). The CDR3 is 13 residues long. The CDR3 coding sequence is TGTGCCAGCAGCTTGGTGGGGAGGACTGAAGCTTTCTTT. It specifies CASSLVGRTEAFF.

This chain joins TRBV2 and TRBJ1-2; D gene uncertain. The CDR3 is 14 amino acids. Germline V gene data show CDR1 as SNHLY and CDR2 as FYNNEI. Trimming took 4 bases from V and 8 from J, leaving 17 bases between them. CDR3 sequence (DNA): TGTGCCAGCAGTGTTCTCTCAGTAGGTAACGGCTACACCTTC. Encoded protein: CASSVLSVGNGYTF.

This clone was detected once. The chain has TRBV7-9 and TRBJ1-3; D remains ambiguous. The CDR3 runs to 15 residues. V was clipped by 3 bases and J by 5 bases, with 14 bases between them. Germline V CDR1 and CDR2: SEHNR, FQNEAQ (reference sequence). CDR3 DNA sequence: TGTGCCAGCAGCTTTGACCCCGGGCCCAGAAACACCATATATTTT. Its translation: CASSFDPGPRNTIYF.